This T cell receptor (beta chain) stems from a study of cytomegalovirus exposure and HLA in healthy donors. Trimming left V 4 bases short and J 5 bases short, with 8 bases between. Germline-derived CDR1 and CDR2 are LNHDA and SQIVND (reference sequence). The length of the CDR3 is 13 residues. A multiplex PCR was run with 60 Vbeta primers and 13 Jbeta primers. Produced via immunoSEQ multiplex PCR; TCRdb's table is partial and in-frame only. The sample yields some 120,000 clones, over 60% seen once. The origin of this receptor is a man between 18 and 29 years old in good health and CMV-seronegative. The sequenced sample consisted of PBMCs. The chain combines TRBV19 with TRBJ1-4; weak D call: TRBD1 (5 bases). CDR3 residues: CASSKTVNEKLFF. The CDR3, as DNA: TGTGCCAGTAGTAAGACAGTAAATGAAAAACTGTTTTTT.